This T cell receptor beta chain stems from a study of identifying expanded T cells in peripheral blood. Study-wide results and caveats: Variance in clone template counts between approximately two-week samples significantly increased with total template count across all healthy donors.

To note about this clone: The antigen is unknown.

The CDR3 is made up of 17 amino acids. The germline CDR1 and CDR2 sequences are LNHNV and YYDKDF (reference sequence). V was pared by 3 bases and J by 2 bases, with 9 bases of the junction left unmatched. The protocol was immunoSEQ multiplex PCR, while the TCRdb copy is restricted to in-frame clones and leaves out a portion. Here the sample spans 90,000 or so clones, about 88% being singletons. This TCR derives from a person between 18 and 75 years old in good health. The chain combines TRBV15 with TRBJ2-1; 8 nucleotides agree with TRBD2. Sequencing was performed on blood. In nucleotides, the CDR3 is TGTGCCACCAGCAGCTTAACTACTAGCGGAGCCTACAATGAGCAGTTCTTC. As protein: CATSSLTTSGAYNEQFF. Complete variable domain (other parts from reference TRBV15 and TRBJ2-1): DAMVIQNPRYQVTQFGKPVTLSCSQTLNHNVMYWYQQKSSQAPKLLFHYYDKDFNNEADTPDNFQSRRPNTSFCFLDIRSPGLGDTAMYLCATSSLTTSGAYNEQFFGPGTRLTVL.